A single sample gave rise to the 13 T cell receptor beta chains below, sequenced in a study of blood T cell repertoires in COVID-19. The data were produced by immunoSEQ multiplex PCR, yet TCRdb's version contains in-frame clones alone and is incomplete. In the table there are roughly 130,000 clones, roughly 77% of which are singletons. Specimen: peripheral blood. The source is a man aged 55 to 70 with active or convalescent COVID-19.

The rearrangement joins TRBV28 to TRBJ2-5; possible D gene TRBD2, 7 bases. The CDR3 runs 15 residues. From germline, CDR1 is MDHEN and CDR2 SYDVKM. V was clipped by 7 bases and J by 5 bases, with 20 bases between them. In nucleotides, the CDR3 is TGTGCCAGCACTCCGGGGGGCGTGACCGGGGAGACCCAGTACTTC. It is translated as CASTPGGVTGETQYF.

The chain recombines TRBV6-2 or TRBV6-3 with TRBJ2-7, with 7 nucleotides matching TRBD2. The CDR3 covers 16 residues. Trimming at V came to 6 bases and at J to 2 bases, leaving 13 bases not matched to a gene. Germline V gene sequence: CDR1 MNHEY, CDR2 SVGEGT. CDR3 protein: CASSTPTSVLTYEQYF. The DNA for the CDR3 is TGTGCCAGCAGCACCCCTACTAGCGTGCTCACCTACGAGCAGTACTTC.

CDR3: CASSTSGRSEQFF. CDR3 nucleotide sequence: TGTGCCAGCAGTACTAGCGGGAGGAGTGAGCAGTTCTTC. This sequence joins TRBV6-5 and TRBJ2-1; 12 nucleotides match TRBD2. Germline CDR1 reads MNHEY; CDR2 reads SVGAGI. This CDR3 contains 13 residues. Unmatched junction bases numbered 2, after V lost 5 bases and J lost 9 bases.

The gene calls are TRBV5-1 and TRBJ1-5, with D maybe TRBD1 (6 bases). Germline V CDR1 and CDR2: SGHRS, YFSETQ. The CDR3 has 15 amino acids. Trimming took 4 bases from V and 4 from J, leaving 15 bases between them. The CDR3 sequence is CASSPEGQNNQPQHF. CDR3 DNA sequence: TGCGCCAGCAGCCCGGAAGGACAGAATAATCAGCCCCAGCATTTT.

The chain links TRBV3-1 (or the pseudogene TRBV3-2) to TRBJ2-7; 9 positions agree with TRBD1. Germline CDR1 reads LGHDT; CDR2 reads YNNKEL (reference sequence). The CDR3 spans 14 residues. J was trimmed by 7 bases and V by 4 bases; bases with no gene match: 8. The CDR3 nucleotides read TGTGCCAGCAGCCTCCCTCGACAGGGGGGGGAGCAGTACTTC. Encoded protein: CASSLPRQGGEQYF.

This rearrangement joins TRBV6-5 to TRBJ1-2; D gene uncertain. CDR1 is MNHEY, CDR2 SVGAGI, per germline. With 4 bases removed from V and 4 bases from J, the gap between germline ends came to 10 bases. The CDR3 runs 13 residues. For the CDR3, the DNA is TGTGCCAGCAGTTCCCCACTCGGCTATGGCTACACCTTC. It specifies CASSSPLGYGYTF.

The V and J genes are TRBV19 and TRBJ1-5, with a possible D match to TRBD1 (6 bases). This CDR3 comprises 17 residues. Germline V gene data show CDR1 as LNHDA and CDR2 as SQIVND (reference sequence). Trimming left V 4 bases short and J 2 bases short, with 18 bases between. This CDR3 reads CASSRTALREGNQPQHF. The DNA for the CDR3 is TGTGCCAGTAGTAGGACAGCCCTAAGAGAAGGCAATCAGCCCCAGCATTTT.

V gene TRBV11-2 combines with J gene TRBJ1-2; a weak D match, TRBD1 (5 bases). V was trimmed by 3 bases and J by 4 bases, leaving 18 bases between them. The CDR3 loop spans 16 amino acids. Per germline, CDR1 SGHAT and CDR2 FQNNGV. The CDR3 protein is CASSFTGGAHLYGYTF. As DNA, the CDR3 is TGTGCCAGCAGCTTCACCGGAGGGGCCCACCTCTATGGCTACACCTTC.

The chain employs TRBV6-4 and TRBJ2-1; 8 bases are a match to TRBD1. The germline V gene has CDR1 MRHNA and CDR2 SNTAGT. The J segment lost 8 bases and the V segment lost 5 bases, leaving 11 bases of the junction unmatched. The CDR3 is 15 amino acids. The chain's CDR3 is CASSFGDRHSDEQFF. The CDR3 nucleotides read TGTGCCAGCAGTTTCGGGGACAGGCATAGTGATGAGCAGTTCTTC.

The genes are TRBV12-3 or TRBV12-4 and TRBJ1-2; D perhaps matches TRBD1 (5 bases). Trimming left V 8 bases short and J 8 bases short, with 12 bases between. This CDR3 region has 11 residues. CDR3 sequence: CASRWGDGYTF. The CDR3 bases are TGTGCCAGCCGTTGGGGGGACGGCTACACCTTC.

The chain combines TRBV10-3 with TRBJ1-4; TRBD1 aligns across 9 bases. The V gene end was trimmed by 10 bases and the J gene end by 1 base; junction bases not matched to a gene: 13. The CDR3 sequence is 17 residues long. Germline V gene lookup returns CDR1 ENHRY and CDR2 SYGVKD. CDR3 in DNA: TGTGCCACCAGCCCGGACAGGGGAGGATTAACTAATGAAAAACTGTTTTTT. It codes for CATSPDRGGLTNEKLFF.

The V call is TRBV29-1, the J call TRBJ1-1; 10 nucleotides agree with TRBD1. There are 14 residues in the CDR3. With V trimmed by 5 bases and J by 3 bases, 6 bases remained unmatched. CDR1 and CDR2 from the germline V gene are SQVTM and ANQGSEA. CDR3 amino acids: CSVQHGQGDTEAFF. Here the CDR3 DNA reads TGCAGCGTTCAACACGGACAGGGGGACACTGAAGCTTTCTTT.

V is TRBV27 and J is TRBJ1-2; D is unclear. Germline CDR1 is MNHEY and CDR2 is SMNVEV (reference sequence). The CDR3 is 14 residues long. Trimming shortened V by 4 bases and J by 7 bases, and 16 bases separated the two germline ends. CDR3 sequence (DNA): TGTGCCAGCAGTTCGAGGCACCATATGAGTGGCTACACCTTC. This codes for CASSSRHHMSGYTF.